Listed here are 23 T cell receptor beta chains from one sample, sequenced in a study of blood T cells in healthy people across ages (dated by TCRdb to between 2014 and 2017). The library relied on 5' RACE. Data came from an Illumina HiSeq 2500. A second PCR of about 6 to 12 cycles was run with a J-beta primer mix and a sample-barcoded 5' primer. Clones were called with MiXCR by TCRdb after fastp trimmed the public reads at Q25, and only in-frame beta chains were retained. Every CDR3 protein is listed once, alongside the most common genes and DNA of its rows. For this sample there are more than 650,000 distinct CDR3 sequences; 53% appear just once. The ten largest clones capture under 50% of the sample. The specimen sequenced was blood. The source of these receptors is an elderly man in good health.

The sample holds a few counts of this clonotype. The DNA for the CDR3 is TGTGCCAGCAGCCAAGAACGAGCGGGACTTTATGAGCAGTTCTTC. It specifies CASSQERAGLYEQFF. The chain carries TRBV4-2 and TRBJ2-1, with 7 bases that match TRBD2. The CDR3 is made up of 15 amino acids. From germline, CDR1 is LGHNA and CDR2 YNFKEQ. The junction had 7 bases not matched to a gene; V was cut back by 0 bases and J by 8 bases.

The V and J genes are TRBV24-1 and TRBJ1-2; 12 positions match TRBD1. With 0 bases clipped from V and 2 bases from J, the junction kept 6 bases outside the gene matches. CDR1 is KGHDR, CDR2 SFDVKD, per germline. CDR3 size: 18 residues. CDR3 nucleotides: TGTGCCACCAGTGATTTGCGGACCGGGACAGGGGGCAACTATGGCTACACCTTC. Translation gives CATSDLRTGTGGNYGYTF.

This clonotype showed up just a few times. V usage is TRBV7-2 and J usage is TRBJ2-3, with 9 bases aligning to TRBD1. V lost 5 bases, J lost 14 bases, and 17 bases stayed unmatched. The CDR3 contains 15 residues. Germline-derived CDR1 and CDR2 are SGHTA and FQGNSA. CDR3 residues: CASSPGTGLVRYAYF. The DNA for the CDR3 is TGTGCCAGCAGCCCTGGGACAGGGCTAGTCAGATACGCGTATTTT.

The chain has TRBV3-1 and TRBJ2-1; D is unclear. This CDR3 spans 14 amino acids. Trimming shortened V by 4 bases and J by 0 bases, and 7 bases separated the two germline ends. Germline V gives CDR1 LGHDT, CDR2 YNNKEL (reference sequence). CDR3 nucleotide sequence: TGTGCCAGCAGCCCGTTCAGCTCCTACAATGAGCAGTTCTTC. It codes for CASSPFSSYNEQFF.

V usage is TRBV12-3 or TRBV12-4 and J usage is TRBJ2-7, with TRBD1 matching over 7 bases. Germline trimming cut 2 bases from V and 6 bases from J; bases unmatched to any gene: 10. This CDR3 has 15 amino acids. CDR3 in amino acids: CASSLPPVAGGEQYF. CDR3 DNA: TGTGCCAGCAGTTTACCCCCGGTGGCAGGGGGCGAGCAGTACTTC.

In this sample, this clonotype turned up a few times. The V gene is TRBV7-2, the J gene TRBJ2-7; 7 bases line up with TRBD1. Trimming removed 5 bases from V and 7 bases from J; junction bases left unmatched: 11. CDR1 and CDR2 from the germline V gene are SGHTA and FQGNSA. The CDR3 covers 14 residues. Here the CDR3 reads CASSPDRTRGEQYF. The CDR3 DNA follows: TGTGCCAGCAGCCCGGACAGGACGAGGGGGGAGCAGTACTTC.

The chain links TRBV7-2 to TRBJ2-5; TRBD2 matches at 10 bases. TRBJ2-1 matches the DNA end more closely, so the J call is doubtful. Germline-derived CDR1 and CDR2 are SGHTA and FQGNSA. The CDR3 has 16 amino acids. CDR3 in DNA: TGTGCCAGCAGCGGCCGGACTAGCGGTACTCAAGAGACCCAGTTCTTC. Amino acid sequence: CASSGRTSGTQETQFF.

This clonotype was detected only a few times. CDR3 in amino acids: CASSQVAEGQETQYF. The CDR3 bases are TGCGCCAGCAGCCAAGTGGCAGAGGGCCAAGAGACCCAGTACTTC. The chain recombines TRBV4-1 with TRBJ2-5, with a possible D match to TRBD2 (5 bases). The CDR3 extends over 15 amino acids. Looked up from germline, CDR1 is MGHRA and CDR2 is YSYEKL. Trimming took off 1 base at V and 1 base at J, with 10 bases between the two ends.

This clonotype is a singleton in its sample. The chain employs TRBV9 and TRBJ2-5; maybe TRBD2 (6 bases). The CDR3 is made up of 16 amino acids. Between the trimmed V and J ends, which lost 0 bases and 11 bases, there was a span of 23 bases. The germline gives CDR1 SGDLS, CDR2 YYNGEE. The CDR3 loop is CASSVGTAPGDNEQYF. The CDR3 DNA reads as TGTGCCAGCAGCGTAGGGACGGCACCGGGAGACAATGAGCAGTACTTC.

The rearrangement uses TRBV5-1 and TRBJ2-6, with a tentative D call TRBD2 (5 bases). Per the germline V gene, CDR1 is SGHRS and CDR2 is YFSETQ. Trimming took 0 bases from V and 0 from J, leaving 13 bases between them. This CDR3 is 18 amino acids long. CDR3 residues: CASSLEGGLLSGANVLTF. Here the CDR3 DNA reads TGCGCCAGCAGCTTGGAGGGCGGACTGCTCTCTGGGGCCAACGTCCTGACTTTC.

This clonotype was seen a few times. The V and J genes are TRBV20-1 and TRBJ1-6; TRBD1 agrees at 7 bases. The CDR3 totals 13 residues. The germline gives CDR1 DFQATT, CDR2 SNEGSKA (reference sequence). V trimming: 3 bases; J trimming: 12 bases; junction bases outside the gene matches: 8. This CDR3 is CSASPGTVEPLHF. In nucleotides, the CDR3 is TGCAGTGCTAGTCCCGGGACAGTGGAACCCCTCCACTTT.

In its sample, this clonotype was seen a few times. The V and J genes are TRBV21-1 and TRBJ2-3; the table's TRBD2 call for D was not verified on the DNA. TRBV21-1 is given as a pseudogene. This CDR3 comprises 16 residues. CDR3 amino acids: CASSKGQAGDTDTQYF. In nucleotides, the CDR3 is TGTGCCAGCAGCAAAGGGCAAGCGGGAGACACAGATACGCAGTATTTT.

The J gene is TRBJ2-7, the V gene TRBV10-3; D unclear. Per the germline V gene, CDR1 is ENHRY and CDR2 is SYGVKD. The CDR3 length is 14 residues. Trimming shortened V by 1 base and J by 0 bases, and 7 bases separated the two germline ends. The CDR3 loop is CAISEWSSSYEQYF. CDR3 in DNA: TGTGCCATCAGTGAGTGGAGCAGCTCCTACGAGCAGTACTTC.

Concerning this clonotype: A read error may account for a junction end that differs from germline. V is TRBV9 and J is TRBJ2-1, with 7 nucleotides matching TRBD1. This CDR3 is built from 17 residues. Germline CDR1 SGDLS, CDR2 YYNGEE. The CDR3 DNA reads as TGTGCCAGCAGCCCCTCCGGTTCGGGACAGTTTTACAATGGGCAGTTCTTC. Translation gives CASSPSGSGQFYNGQFF.

The rearrangement uses TRBV25-1 and TRBJ2-5; 12 nucleotides align to TRBD1. The germline gives CDR1 MGHDK, CDR2 SYGVNS. V shed 3 bases and J 5 bases; nucleotides not matched to a gene: 4. CDR3 length equals 15 residues. The CDR3 bases are TGTGCCAGCAGTGACGGGACAGGGGGCGGGGAGACCCAGTACTTC. It codes for CASSDGTGGGETQYF. Full variable domain (remainder filled in from reference TRBV25-1 and TRBJ2-5): EADIYQTPRYLVIGTGKKITLECSQTMGHDKMYWYQQDPGMELHLIHYSYGVNSTEKGDLSSESTVSRIRTEHFPLTLESARPSHTSQYLCASSDGTGGGETQYFGPGTRLLVL.

A remark on this clonotype: At one of its ends the junction is not consistent with the germline gene, which may arise from a read error. The V call is TRBV12-5, the J call TRBJ2-5; the D gene is possibly TRBD1 (6 bases). The germline V gene has CDR1 LGHNT and CDR2 FRNRAP. The CDR3 runs 13 residues. This CDR3 reads CASTGTNQVTQYF. The CDR3 DNA follows: TGTGCTAGTACCGGGACAAATCAAGTGACCCAGTACTTC.

The chain joins TRBV24-1 to TRBJ2-5, with D possibly being TRBD1 (7 bases). V was pared by 4 bases and J by 5 bases, with 16 bases between. Germline V gene data show CDR1 as KGHDR and CDR2 as SFDVKD. The CDR3 covers 15 residues. The CDR3 here is CATSEPRGAGETQYF. DNA of the CDR3: TGTGCCACCAGTGAACCCAGGGGGGCCGGGGAGACCCAGTACTTC.

The gene calls are TRBV21-1 and TRBJ1-6. TRBV21-1 is flagged as a pseudogene. The CDR3 is 15 residues long. CDR3 coding DNA: TGTGCCAGCAGCCCACAAAGCTCCTATAATTCACCCCTCCACTTT. Translated: CASSPQSSYNSPLHF.

V gene TRBV6-1 combines with J gene TRBJ1-2; 10 nucleotides align to TRBD1. This CDR3 spans 15 amino acids. With 6 bases clipped from V and 4 bases from J, the junction kept 8 bases outside the gene matches. Germline-derived CDR1 and CDR2 are MNHNS and SASEGT. The CDR3 sequence is CASSPQWTGGYGYTF. CDR3 DNA sequence: TGTGCCAGCAGCCCCCAGTGGACAGGGGGCTATGGCTACACCTTC.

The rearrangement uses TRBV7-9 and TRBJ2-2; either TRBD1 or TRBD2 may fit D (5 bases each). This CDR3 is 16 amino acids long. Germline V CDR1 and CDR2: SEHNR, FQNEAQ (reference sequence). Trimming shortened V by 5 bases and J by 1 base, and 14 bases separated the two germline ends. For the CDR3, the DNA is TGTGCCAGCAGCCTGTATTGGGGGAGGAACACCGGGGAGCTGTTTTTT. Translated: CASSLYWGRNTGELFF.

This clonotype was found once. The gene calls are TRBV6-6 and TRBJ1-1; D not resolved. The length of the CDR3 is 13 residues. V lost 2 bases, J lost 10 bases, and 14 bases lay in between. CDR1 and CDR2 from the germline V gene are MNHNY and SVGAGI (reference sequence). CDR3 sequence: CASSYTRIGRAFF. The CDR3 bases are TGTGCCAGCAGTTACACAAGGATTGGGCGAGCTTTCTTT.

This clonotype appeared a few times. This chain joins TRBV5-1 and TRBJ1-2; 7 bases agree with TRBD1. The ends lost 4 bases at V and 6 bases at J; junction bases unmatched: 9. CDR1 SGHRS and CDR2 YFSETQ come from the germline V gene. This CDR3 is 14 amino acids long. This CDR3 is CASSHAGGEDGYTF. In nucleotides, the CDR3 is TGCGCCAGCAGCCACGCAGGGGGTGAAGATGGCTACACCTTC.

This chain connects TRBV7-2 to TRBJ2-1; TRBD1 might be the D (6 bases). The CDR3 extends over 14 amino acids. With 5 bases removed from V and 2 bases from J, the gap between germline ends came to 10 bases. The V gene's germline CDR1 is SGHTA and CDR2 FQGNSA. The CDR3 sequence is CASSDRTAYNEQFF. The CDR3, as DNA: TGTGCCAGCAGCGACCGGACAGCCTACAATGAGCAGTTCTTC.